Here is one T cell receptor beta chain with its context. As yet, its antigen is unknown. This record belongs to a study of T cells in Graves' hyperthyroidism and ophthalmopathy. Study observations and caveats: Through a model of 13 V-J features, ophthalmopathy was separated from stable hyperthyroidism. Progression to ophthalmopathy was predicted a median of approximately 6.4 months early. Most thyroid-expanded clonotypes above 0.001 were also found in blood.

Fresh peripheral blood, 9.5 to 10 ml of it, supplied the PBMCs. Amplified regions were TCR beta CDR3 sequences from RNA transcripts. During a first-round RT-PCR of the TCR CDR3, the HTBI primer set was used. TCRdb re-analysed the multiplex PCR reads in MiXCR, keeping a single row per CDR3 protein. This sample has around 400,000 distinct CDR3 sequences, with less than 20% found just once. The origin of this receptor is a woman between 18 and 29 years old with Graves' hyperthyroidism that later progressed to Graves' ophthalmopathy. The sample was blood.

CDR3: CASSQGGLLSHEQYF. As DNA, the CDR3 is TGCGCCAGCAGCCAAGGCGGTTTACTAAGCCACGAGCAGTACTTC. V is TRBV4-3 and J is TRBJ2-7; D ambiguous. V shed 1 base and J shed 5 bases, with 15 bases lying between them. Germline CDR1 LGHNA, CDR2 YSLEER. This CDR3 is built from 15 residues.